Listed below are T cell receptor beta chains from one sample, sequenced in a study of T cell repertoires in cytomegalovirus infection. TCRdb processed the reads anew with MiXCR; each CDR3 protein has one entry. The data show hundreds of thousands of distinct CDR3 sequences, with 20% to 25% seen just once and 6.5% to 10% held by the top ten. Sequences were obtained from CD8+ T cells from PBMCs. The source of these receptors is a human donor in good health (CMV status not recorded). Some clones in this sample may be carry-over from other donors' samples. Each CDR3 is given with its conserved first and last residue. Each record gives: J gene, D gene, clone size, V gene, CDR3 DNA, CDR3 protein. D genes are given only for firm matches. Rows give clone size only sometimes, using once, few, many, or a class for an expanded clone.

j_gene: TRBJ2-5
d_gene: TRBD2
abundance: many
v_gene: TRBV7-2
CDR3nt: TGTGCCAGCAGCTTCCTGGGGGGGGAAGAGACCCAGTACTTC
CDR3aa: CASSFLGGEETQYF

j_gene: TRBJ2-1
d_gene: TRBD2
abundance: -
v_gene: TRBV6-1
CDR3nt: TGTGCCAGCAGTGACCGACGACTAGCGGGGGGGCCGGGGGAGCAGTTCTTC
CDR3aa: CASSDRRLAGGPGEQFF

j_gene: TRBJ1-2
d_gene: -
abundance: -
v_gene: TRBV29-1
CDR3nt: TGCAGCGTTGAAGATAGAGACCCCTATGGCTACACCTTC
CDR3aa: CSVEDRDPYGYTF

j_gene: TRBJ2-4
d_gene: TRBD2
abundance: -
v_gene: TRBV14
CDR3nt: TGTGTCAGCAGCCCGCTTTGGACTAGCGGGGTCGGAAACATTCAGTACTTC
CDR3aa: CVSSPLWTSGVGNIQYF

j_gene: TRBJ2-1
d_gene: -
abundance: once
v_gene: TRBV14
CDR3nt: TGTGCCAGCAGCGAATCAGGGCTGCTGGACTACAATGAGCAGTTCTTC
CDR3aa: CASSESGLLDYNEQFF

j_gene: TRBJ2-5
d_gene: TRBD2
abundance: many
v_gene: TRBV7-2
CDR3nt: TGTGCCAGCAGCTTAGGACTAGCGGGGGGATTTCGAGAGACCCAGTACTTC
CDR3aa: CASSLGLAGGFRETQYF

j_gene: TRBJ2-4
d_gene: TRBD2
abundance: few
v_gene: TRBV12-3/TRBV12-4
CDR3nt: TGTGCCAGCAGTTTTTGGGCGGGGGACGCCAAAAACATTCAGTACTTC
CDR3aa: CASSFWAGDAKNIQYF

j_gene: TRBJ2-3
d_gene: -
abundance: -
v_gene: TRBV9
CDR3nt: TGTGCCAGCAGCGTAGATTCCGACCCAGATACGCAGTATTTT
CDR3aa: CASSVDSDPDTQYF

j_gene: TRBJ2-7
d_gene: -
abundance: few
v_gene: TRBV7-6
CDR3nt: TGTGCCAGCAGCTCCAAGGCAGGGGTCCCCTACGAGCAGTACTTC
CDR3aa: CASSSKAGVPYEQYF

j_gene: TRBJ2-1
d_gene: TRBD1
abundance: few
v_gene: TRBV6-2/TRBV6-3
CDR3nt: TGTGCCAGCAGTTACTCACGAACAGGGGGGTATGGCAATGAGCAGTTCTTC
CDR3aa: CASSYSRTGGYGNEQFF

j_gene: TRBJ2-1
d_gene: TRBD2
abundance: many
v_gene: TRBV7-8
CDR3nt: TGTGCCAGCAGCTGGACTAGCGGGGATAACAATGAGCAGTTCTTC
CDR3aa: CASSWTSGDNNEQFF

j_gene: TRBJ2-7
d_gene: TRBD1
abundance: many
v_gene: TRBV7-6
CDR3nt: TGTGCCAGCAGCTTCGGGTCAAAGGGGGCTTACGAGCAGTACTTC
CDR3aa: CASSFGSKGAYEQYF

j_gene: TRBJ2-3
d_gene: -
abundance: few
v_gene: TRBV15
CDR3nt: TGTGCCACCAGCGCCTACACAGATACGCAGTATTTT
CDR3aa: CATSAYTDTQYF

j_gene: TRBJ2-3
d_gene: TRBD2
abundance: few
v_gene: TRBV5-6
CDR3nt: TGTGCCAGCTTAGCGGGGGGCTTAACAGATACGCAGTATTTT
CDR3aa: CASLAGGLTDTQYF

j_gene: TRBJ1-1
d_gene: -
abundance: few
v_gene: TRBV12-3/TRBV12-4
CDR3nt: TGTGCCAGCAGCCCCACCAGGGCTGAAGCTTTCTTT
CDR3aa: CASSPTRAEAFF

j_gene: TRBJ2-1
d_gene: -
abundance: -
v_gene: TRBV12-3/TRBV12-4
CDR3nt: TGTGCCAGCAGTAAGGGGGGCCCCAATGAGCAGTTCTTC
CDR3aa: CASSKGGPNEQFF